Listed below are T cell receptor beta chains from one sample, sequenced in a study of cytomegalovirus exposure and HLA in healthy donors. Clones were sequenced by immunoSEQ multiplex PCR, and TCRdb holds only the in-frame ones, with some missing. The sample comprises fewer than 200,000 clones, about four fifths of which are singletons, and 1.5% to 2% rests with the top ten. Specimen: PBMCs. The receptor set was obtained from a man between 35 and 55 years old in good health and CMV-seropositive. Both conserved end residues are part of each CDR3. Each record gives: V gene, J gene, D gene, CDR3 length, CDR3 protein, CDR3 DNA. A D gene is named only where the DNA matches it firmly.

v_gene: TRBV25-1; j_gene: TRBJ2-7; d_gene: .; len: 12; CDR3aa: CASSLDTYEQYF; CDR3nt: TGTGCCAGCAGTTTGGACACCTACGAGCAGTACTTC
v_gene: TRBV4-3; j_gene: TRBJ2-7; d_gene: TRBD1; len: 21; CDR3aa: CASSQDVPGTGGIRSAYEQYF; CDR3nt: TGCGCCAGCAGCCAAGACGTTCCCGGGACAGGGGGGATCAGGTCAGCCTACGAGCAGTACTTC
v_gene: TRBV4-2; j_gene: TRBJ1-5; d_gene: .; len: 17; CDR3aa: CASSQVDSRGGNQPQHF; CDR3nt: TGTGCCAGCAGCCAAGTGGACAGTAGGGGTGGCAATCAGCCCCAGCATTTT
v_gene: TRBV2; j_gene: TRBJ1-1; d_gene: TRBD1; len: 13; CDR3aa: CASRTGGWTEAFF; CDR3nt: TGTGCCAGCAGAACAGGGGGCTGGACTGAAGCTTTCTTT
v_gene: TRBV6-5; j_gene: TRBJ2-1; d_gene: .; len: 15; CDR3aa: CASRFRRGSYNEQFF; CDR3nt: TGTGCCAGCAGATTCCGGAGGGGCTCCTACAATGAGCAGTTCTTC
v_gene: TRBV7-9; j_gene: TRBJ1-2; d_gene: .; len: 13; CDR3aa: CASSPGDRQGYTF; CDR3nt: TGTGCCAGCAGCCCCGGTGACAGGCAGGGCTACACCTTC
v_gene: TRBV5-4; j_gene: TRBJ2-1; d_gene: TRBD2; len: 18; CDR3aa: CASSATPSSTSGYNEQFF; CDR3nt: TGTGCCAGCAGCGCCACCCCCTCTAGTACTAGCGGGTACAATGAGCAGTTCTTC
v_gene: TRBV10-3; j_gene: TRBJ1-1; d_gene: .; len: 15; CDR3aa: CAISESGTDNTEAFF; CDR3nt: TGTGCCATCAGTGAGTCAGGAACAGATAACACTGAAGCTTTCTTT
v_gene: TRBV2; j_gene: TRBJ2-3; d_gene: .; len: 15; CDR3aa: CASTKGASGTDTQYF; CDR3nt: TGTGCCAGCACTAAAGGGGCTAGCGGCACAGATACGCAGTATTTT
v_gene: TRBV30; j_gene: TRBJ2-2; d_gene: .; len: 14; CDR3aa: CAWSFPGGTGELFF; CDR3nt: TGTGCCTGGAGTTTTCCGGGCGGGACCGGGGAGCTGTTTTTT
v_gene: TRBV5-5; j_gene: TRBJ2-7; d_gene: TRBD2; len: 17; CDR3aa: CASSWTSGSLSTYEQYF; CDR3nt: TGTGCCAGCAGCTGGACTAGCGGGTCCCTATCAACCTACGAGCAGTACTTC
v_gene: TRBV15; j_gene: TRBJ1-2; d_gene: .; len: 15; CDR3aa: CATSRDLRAPLGYTF; CDR3nt: TGTGCCACCAGCAGAGATCTCAGGGCTCCATTAGGCTACACCTTC
v_gene: TRBV6-1; j_gene: TRBJ1-5; d_gene: .; len: 16; CDR3aa: CASSATGQISNQPQHF; CDR3nt: TGTGCCAGCAGTGCGACCGGACAGATTAGCAATCAGCCCCAGCATTTT
v_gene: TRBV5-1; j_gene: TRBJ2-7; d_gene: .; len: 16; CDR3aa: CASSLAGQGFRDEQYF; CDR3nt: TGCGCCAGCAGCTTGGCAGGGCAGGGGTTTAGGGACGAGCAGTACTTC
v_gene: TRBV5-1; j_gene: TRBJ2-3; d_gene: TRBD1; len: 16; CDR3aa: CASSLVGGAGTDTQYF; CDR3nt: TGCGCCAGCAGCTTGGTAGGGGGCGCCGGCACAGATACGCAGTATTTT
v_gene: TRBV7-2; j_gene: TRBJ1-3; d_gene: .; len: 18; CDR3aa: CASSLNHFGGISGNTIYF; CDR3nt: TGTGCCAGCAGCTTAAACCACTTTGGGGGGATCTCTGGAAACACCATATATTTT
v_gene: TRBV5-1; j_gene: TRBJ1-3; d_gene: .; len: 16; CDR3aa: CASSFGGGDSGNTIYF; CDR3nt: TGCGCCAGCAGCTTCGGGGGAGGCGACTCTGGAAACACCATATATTTT
v_gene: TRBV7-8; j_gene: TRBJ1-1; d_gene: .; len: 13; CDR3aa: CASSADRDTEAFF; CDR3nt: TGTGCCAGCAGCGCGGACAGAGACACTGAAGCTTTCTTT
v_gene: TRBV10-3; j_gene: TRBJ1-1; d_gene: TRBD1; len: 14; CDR3aa: CAISRDSFNTEAFF; CDR3nt: TGTGCCATCAGTAGGGACAGCTTTAACACTGAAGCTTTCTTT
v_gene: TRBV4-3; j_gene: TRBJ1-1; d_gene: .; len: 14; CDR3aa: CASSFAQANTEAFF; CDR3nt: TGCGCCAGCAGCTTCGCACAGGCGAACACTGAAGCTTTCTTT
v_gene: TRBV5-4; j_gene: TRBJ1-2; d_gene: TRBD1; len: 13; CDR3aa: CASSLRQGDGYTF; CDR3nt: TGTGCCAGCAGCCTTCGACAGGGAGATGGCTACACCTTC
v_gene: TRBV9; j_gene: TRBJ2-2; d_gene: TRBD2; len: 16; CDR3aa: CASSPQAGAITGELFF; CDR3nt: TGTGCCAGCAGCCCCCAAGCGGGGGCGATCACCGGGGAGCTGTTTTTT